These 32 T cell receptor beta chains were sequenced from one sample in a study of shared clonotypes between healthy human individuals. TCRdb's copy holds only in-frame clones and misses some; the assay was immunoSEQ multiplex PCR. This sample has 2 million to 2.5 million clones, with approximately 94% found just once. Sample: naive CD4+ T cells sorted from blood. Documented subset: CD45RA+ positively selected. Receptors originate from a man aged 18 to 29 in good health.

Turning to this clone: Other DNA sequences in the sample encode the same CDR3. In nucleotides, the CDR3 is TGTGCCAGCAGTCGACAGGGTTACGAGCAGTACTTC. It translates to CASSRQGYEQYF. The rearrangement links TRBV6-5 to TRBJ2-7; 7 bases map to TRBD1. The germline V gene encodes CDR1 MNHEY and CDR2 SVGAGI. V was pared by 5 bases and J by 4 bases, with 2 bases of the junction left unmatched. The CDR3 has 12 residues.

Details on this clone: Other DNA variants within this sample encode the same CDR3. The chain combines TRBV10-3 with TRBJ1-2, with TRBD1 matching 8 bases. Germline V gives CDR1 ENHRY, CDR2 SYGVKD. The CDR3 contains 14 residues. Trimming cost V 0 bases and J 7 bases; bases outside gene matches: 4. CDR3 loop: CAISESTGGGGYTF. CDR3 in DNA: TGTGCCATCAGTGAGTCTACAGGGGGAGGTGGCTACACCTTC.

The rearrangement links TRBV28 to TRBJ1-5; a weak D match, TRBD1 (5 bases). The CDR3 is 16 amino acids. Germline V gives CDR1 MDHEN, CDR2 SYDVKM. The V end lost 5 bases, the J end lost 2 bases, and 16 bases lay between the germline ends. The CDR3 region has the DNA TGTGCCAGCAGTCTCGCAAGGGAGGGACGCAATCAGCCCCAGCATTTT. Protein sequence: CASSLAREGRNQPQHF.

This clone was seen once. The rearrangement links TRBV28 to TRBJ1-2; TRBD1 might be the D (6 bases). Trimming took off 3 bases at V and 6 bases at J, with 8 bases between the two ends. The CDR3 covers 12 residues. The germline CDR1 and CDR2 sequences are MDHEN and SYDVKM. The CDR3 sequence is CASSFGGNGYTF. CDR3 bases: TGTGCCAGCAGTTTCGGGGGCAATGGCTACACCTTC.

The rearrangement uses TRBV28 and TRBJ1-2; D may be TRBD1 (6 bases). Trimming removed 2 bases at V and 5 bases at J, with 12 bases between. The CDR3 is 14 residues long. CDR1 MDHEN and CDR2 SYDVKM come from the germline V gene. This CDR3 is CASSLRPGTYGYTF. For the CDR3, the DNA is TGTGCCAGCAGTTTACGCCCCGGGACATATGGCTACACCTTC.

With respect to this clone: One junction end does not reproduce the germline sequence, and a read error may be involved. The V and J genes are TRBV7-9 and TRBJ1-6; possible D gene TRBD1, 5 bases. The CDR3 runs to 13 residues. CDR1 is SEHNR, CDR2 FQNEAQ, per germline (reference sequence). The CDR3 region is CASSIAGISPLHF. In nucleotides, the CDR3 is TGTGCCAGCAGCATAGCAGGGATTTCACCCCTCCACTTT.

The rearrangement links TRBV9 to TRBJ1-1, with D perhaps TRBD1 (6 bases). The CDR3 has 16 residues. Germline-derived CDR1 and CDR2 are SGDLS and YYNGEE. V was trimmed by 0 bases and J by 0 bases, leaving 12 bases between them. In DNA, the CDR3 is TGTGCCAGCAGCGTAGGGAATACAGGGATGAACACTGAAGCTTTCTTT. As protein: CASSVGNTGMNTEAFF.

This clone was recorded once. This same CDR3 is encoded by further DNA sequences in the sample. The gene calls are TRBV7-9 and TRBJ2-7; either TRBD1 or TRBD2 may supply D (5 bases each). The CDR3 sequence is 14 residues long. Germline-derived CDR1 and CDR2 are SEHNR and FQNEAQ (reference sequence). Deletions cut 5 bases from V and 2 bases from J, with 13 bases between. CDR3 sequence reads: CASSTRDRAYEQYF. The CDR3, as DNA: TGTGCCAGCAGCACCCGGGACCGAGCCTACGAGCAGTACTTC.

This chain connects TRBV6-6 to TRBJ1-5; D may be TRBD1 (6 bases). The CDR3 sequence is 15 residues long. Germline V gene data show CDR1 as MNHNY and CDR2 as SVGAGI (reference sequence). The V end was cut by 0 bases, the J end by 4 bases, with 10 bases between. The CDR3 sequence: CASSYSDSPNQPQHF. The CDR3 nucleotides read TGTGCCAGCAGTTACTCGGACAGCCCTAATCAGCCCCAGCATTTT.

The chain combines TRBV7-3 with TRBJ1-6; D is possibly TRBD1 (5 bases). V was shortened by 2 bases and J by 13 bases, with 15 bases between the two germline ends. CDR1 and CDR2 from the germline V gene are SGHTA and FQGTGA. The CDR3 totals 14 residues. The CDR3 nucleotides are TGTGCCAGCAGCTTAGGTGAGGGGCAGGTCCCCCTCCACTTT. Amino acid sequence: CASSLGEGQVPLHF.

The V call is TRBV7-8, the J call TRBJ1-3, with D maybe TRBD1 (6 bases). This CDR3 is 15 amino acids long. V was shortened by 5 bases and J by 8 bases, with 19 bases between the two germline ends. Per the germline V gene, CDR1 is SGHVS and CDR2 is FQNEAQ. Written as DNA, the CDR3 is TGTGCCAGCAGCCCCGGGGGGGGCCCCTTCCACACCATATATTTT. This gives the protein CASSPGGGPFHTIYF.

This clone has more than one count but fewer than ten. The V gene is TRBV29-1, the J gene TRBJ2-7, with D tentatively TRBD2 (6 bases). Germline CDR1 and CDR2: SQVTM and ANQGSEA. Trimming took off 6 bases at V and 6 bases at J, with 12 bases between the two ends. The CDR3 covers 11 residues. As DNA, the CDR3 is TGCAGCGTACGTTCCGGGGGCGAGCAGTACTTC. Amino acid sequence: CSVRSGGEQYF.

The chain carries TRBV6-4 and TRBJ1-2; TRBD1 aligns across 12 bases. Germline CDR1 is MRHNA and CDR2 is SNTAGT. This CDR3 spans 14 amino acids. After removal of 8 bases from V and 8 bases from J, the junction contained 9 bases not matched to a gene. CDR3 DNA sequence: TGTGCCAGCCGAGCCGGGACAGGGGGCCTAGGCTACACCTTC. This gives the protein CASRAGTGGLGYTF.

The chain carries TRBV7-3 and TRBJ1-1; perhaps TRBD1 as D (6 bases). Deletions cut 5 bases from V and 3 bases from J, with 10 bases between. The CDR3 sequence is 13 residues long. Germline lookup yields CDR1 SGHTA and CDR2 FQGTGA. This CDR3 is CASSSTGYTEAFF. Here the CDR3 DNA reads TGTGCCAGCAGCAGCACAGGGTACACTGAAGCTTTCTTT.

The V and J genes are TRBV5-1 and TRBJ2-5; maybe TRBD1 (6 bases). Trimming left V 4 bases short and J 7 bases short, with 14 bases between. Germline-derived CDR1 and CDR2 are SGHRS and YFSETQ. The CDR3 is made up of 13 amino acids. CDR3 in DNA: TGCGCCAGCAGCACCGGACAGACGGGGACCCAGTACTTC. Translating gives CASSTGQTGTQYF.

The V call is TRBV15, the J call TRBJ1-3; D remains unclear. Trimming pared 4 bases from V and 0 bases from J, leaving 10 bases between. This CDR3 contains 15 residues. Germline V gene data show CDR1 as LNHNV and CDR2 as YYDKDF (reference sequence). The CDR3 sequence is CATSKDWTSGNTIYF. In DNA form, the CDR3 reads TGTGCCACCAGCAAAGACTGGACCTCTGGAAACACCATATATTTT.

The chain combines TRBV29-1 with TRBJ2-7; D gene uncertain. The CDR3 runs to 13 residues. V lost 7 bases to trimming and J lost 2 bases, with 15 bases between them. CDR1 and CDR2 from the germline V gene are SQVTM and ANQGSEA. This CDR3 is CSASSREPYEQYF. CDR3 in DNA: TGCAGCGCCTCCTCGCGCGAACCCTACGAGCAGTACTTC.

A note on this clone: Other DNA sequences in the sample encode the same CDR3. This sequence joins TRBV5-1 and TRBJ2-3; D is unresolved. The CDR3 is made up of 14 amino acids. V shed 0 bases and J shed 2 bases, with 7 bases lying between them. The germline CDR1 and CDR2 sequences are SGHRS and YFSETQ. The chain's CDR3 is CASSLEGFTDTQYF. Written as DNA, the CDR3 is TGCGCCAGCAGCTTGGAGGGTTTCACAGATACGCAGTATTTT.

The rearrangement uses TRBV5-1 and TRBJ1-1; 8 nucleotides align to TRBD1. Losses at the gene ends were 8 bases for V and 0 bases for J; bases not matched to a gene: 6. The germline V gene has CDR1 SGHRS and CDR2 YFSETQ. CDR3 size: 14 residues. The CDR3 spells CASGTGEMNTEAFF. CDR3 in DNA: TGCGCCAGTGGGACAGGCGAAATGAACACTGAAGCTTTCTTT.

CDR3 amino acids: CASSTITTGELFF. The CDR3 coding sequence is TGTGCCAGCAGTACGATAACCACCGGGGAGCTGTTTTTT. V is TRBV2 and J is TRBJ2-2, with D uncertain. The germline V gene has CDR1 SNHLY and CDR2 FYNNEI. CDR3 length: 13 amino acids. Trimming removed 5 bases from V and 4 bases from J, with 8 bases in between.

The sample holds a few counts of this clone. The sample has other DNA sequences that encode this CDR3 too. The gene calls are TRBV5-1 and TRBJ2-2; D not resolved. V was shortened by 0 bases and J by 4 bases, with 4 bases between the two germline ends. The CDR3 contains 13 residues. CDR1 and CDR2 (germline): SGHRS, YFSETQ. CDR3 amino acids: CASSLASTGELFF. The CDR3 DNA reads TGCGCCAGCAGCTTGGCCTCCACCGGGGAGCTGTTTTTT.

Of note for this clone: An end of the junction differs from the germline gene, which may be a read error. V usage is TRBV18 and J usage is TRBJ2-7, with D maybe TRBD1 (6 bases). Looked up from germline, CDR1 is KGHSH and CDR2 is LQKENI. CDR3 length equals 15 residues. CDR3 protein: CASSPNNRVEQQPSF. CDR3 nucleotides: TGTGCCAGCTCACCAAATAACAGGGTCGAGCAACAACCTTCTTTC.

V gene TRBV5-5 combines with J gene TRBJ2-7, with TRBD1 matching 11 bases. V dropped 7 bases and J dropped 2; count of bases not matched to a gene: 5. The CDR3 loop spans 14 amino acids. The germline CDR1 and CDR2 sequences are SGHKS and YYEKEE (reference sequence). The CDR3 bases are TGTGCCAGCGCCGGACAGGGGGCCCCCTACGAGCAGTACTTC. Its protein is CASAGQGAPYEQYF.

A word on this clone: Different DNA sequences within this sample yield the same CDR3. The chain carries TRBV7-2 and TRBJ1-4, with D possibly TRBD1 on 6 matching bases. This CDR3 is 15 amino acids long. The V end was cut by 5 bases, the J end by 0 bases, with 10 bases between. Germline CDR1 SGHTA, CDR2 FQGNSA. The CDR3 is CASSPTGTTNEKLFF. For the CDR3, the DNA is TGTGCCAGCAGCCCTACAGGGACAACTAATGAAAAACTGTTTTTT. Full variable domain (outside the CDR3, taken from reference TRBV7-2 and TRBJ1-4): GAGVSQSPSNKVTEKGKDVELRCDPISGHTALYWYRQSLGQGLEFLIYFQGNSAPDKSGLPSDRFSAERTGGSVSTLTIQRTQQEDSAVYLCASSPTGTTNEKLFFGSGTQLSVL.

The chain employs TRBV5-4 and TRBJ2-1, with 8 nucleotides matching TRBD2. Germline CDR1 SGHNT, CDR2 YYREEE (reference sequence). The CDR3 has 19 residues. The trim removed 0 bases at V and 1 base at J, leaving 12 bases unmatched. DNA for the CDR3: TGTGCCAGCAGCTTGGTCAGCGGGAGAGGAAGTTTGTCCTACAATGAGCAGTTCTTC. This gives the protein CASSLVSGRGSLSYNEQFF. The variable domain in full, completed from reference TRBV5-4 and TRBJ2-1, reads ETGVTQSPTHLIKTRGQQVTLRCSSQSGHNTVSWYQQALGQGPQFIFQYYREEENGRGNFPPRFSGLQFPNYSSELNVNALELDDSALYLCASSLVSGRGSLSYNEQFFGPGTRLTVL.

The chain is built from TRBV5-1 and TRBJ2-3; maybe TRBD2 (7 bases). Germline V gene lookup returns CDR1 SGHRS and CDR2 YFSETQ. The CDR3 has 17 amino acids. Deletions cut 0 bases from V and 0 bases from J, with 14 bases between. DNA for the CDR3: TGCGCCAGCAGCTTGGGGCGGGGGCTATATAGCACAGATACGCAGTATTTT. Its translation: CASSLGRGLYSTDTQYF.

The chain uses TRBV20-1 and TRBJ2-1; D not certain. CDR1 DFQATT and CDR2 SNEGSKA come from the germline V gene (reference sequence). V lost 5 bases to trimming and J lost 7 bases, with 9 bases between them. This CDR3 is built from 11 residues. CDR3: CSAFDGNEQFF. The CDR3 DNA is TGCAGTGCTTTCGACGGGAATGAGCAGTTCTTC.

This chain connects TRBV18 to TRBJ1-5; D perhaps matches TRBD1 (6 bases). This CDR3 region has 15 residues. The V end lost 2 bases, the J end lost 6 bases, and 14 bases lay between the germline ends. Germline V CDR1 and CDR2: KGHSH, LQKENI. CDR3 amino acids: CASSPNGGSGQPQHF. The DNA for the CDR3 is TGTGCCAGCTCACCAAACGGGGGCTCGGGTCAGCCCCAGCATTTT.

The V gene is TRBV4-1, the J gene TRBJ2-7; TRBD2 is a possible D gene (6 bases). V gave up 0 bases and J gave up 2 bases, with 14 bases separating them. This CDR3 contains 16 residues. The germline CDR1 and CDR2 sequences are MGHRA and YSYEKL. CDR3: CASSQDSGGMTYEQYF. CDR3 in DNA: TGCGCCAGCAGCCAAGATTCAGGAGGGATGACCTACGAGCAGTACTTC.

This clone was counted between two and nine times. The CDR3 DNA reads TGTGCCAGCAGCTTAGTGGCAGGTGCGGACAGAGGCTACACCTTC. Translation gives CASSLVAGADRGYTF. The rearrangement links TRBV7-6 to TRBJ1-2; tentatively, D is TRBD1 (6 bases). Per germline, CDR1 SGHVS and CDR2 FNYEAQ. Trimming took 1 base from V and 8 from J, leaving 17 bases between them. The CDR3 length is 15 residues.

This chain links TRBV30 with TRBJ1-6; 10 bases agree with TRBD1. The CDR3 is made up of 16 amino acids. The germline CDR1 and CDR2 sequences are GTSNPN and SVGIG (reference sequence). V lost 5 bases, J lost 9 bases, and 13 bases stayed unmatched. The CDR3 loop reads CAWASGTGVGTSPLHF. In DNA form, the CDR3 reads TGTGCCTGGGCATCCGGGACAGGGGTCGGTACTTCACCCCTCCACTTT.

The chain couples TRBV6-5 to TRBJ2-3, with D possibly matching TRBD2 (6 bases). Trimming took 8 bases from V and 1 from J, leaving 13 bases between them. This CDR3 is built from 14 residues. Per germline, CDR1 MNHEY and CDR2 SVGAGI. As DNA, the CDR3 is TGTGCCAGCGGTCGCGGGGTGGGCACAGATACGCAGTATTTT. Residues: CASGRGVGTDTQYF.